A selection of T cell receptor beta chains follows, all from one sample in a study of T cell responses to AZD1222 COVID-19 vaccine. Assay: immunoSEQ multiplex PCR; the TCRdb copy retains only in-frame clones and omits some. Here the sample spans under 250,000 clones, 93% being singletons. Here the sequenced sample was peripheral blood, taken on day 0 of MenACWY control vaccination. The receptors come from an adult in good health. Both conserved end residues are part of each CDR3.

TRBV16 | CASSPRRADQPQHF
TRBV29-1 | CSVEDGGGNTIYF
TRBV7-9 | CASSSARGGQETQYF
TRBV6-1 | CASISGLSKSTQYF
TRBV6-5 | CASSSPGSLNTEAFF
TRBV3-1/TRBV3-2 | CASSQDEKTQYF
TRBV5-5 | CASSLGYRGSNEKLFF
TRBV18 | CASSPRNLDQPQHF
TRBV18 | CASSPATGSSYEQYF
TRBV7-9 | CASTPSRVGVETQYF
TRBV5-6 | CASSLAESGYGYTF
TRBV11-1 | CASSLAGGNQPQHF
TRBV6-2/TRBV6-3 | CASSQYNEQFF
TRBV18 | CASSPQALVGGELFF
TRBV4-1 | CASSQLGGDYGYTF
TRBV4-1 | CASSHLGGTNTEAFF
TRBV7-9 | CASSTWERGGIDTQYF